What follows are 13 T cell receptor beta chains derived from one specimen sequenced in a study of cytomegalovirus exposure and HLA in healthy donors. Primers included in the PCR were 60 Vbeta and 13 Jbeta primers. TCRdb's copy holds only in-frame clones and misses some; the assay was immunoSEQ multiplex PCR. Here the sample spans approximately 170,000 clones, approximately 81% being singletons. The sequenced sample consisted of PBMCs. The receptors originated from a man aged 50 or older in good health and CMV-seropositive.

As concerns this clone: Other DNA sequences in the sample encode the same CDR3. This chain's CDR3 is CASSPTGNYGYTF. The CDR3 DNA reads as TGCGCCAGCAGCCCCACAGGGAACTATGGCTACACCTTC. The genes are TRBV5-1 and TRBJ1-2, with a possible D match to TRBD1 (6 bases). Trimming stripped 4 bases from V and 2 bases from J, with 9 bases between. Germline lookup yields CDR1 SGHRS and CDR2 YFSETQ. The CDR3 extends over 13 amino acids.

The chain is built from TRBV10-2 and TRBJ1-2; D unresolved. Germline CDR1 and CDR2: WSHSY and SAAADI. The CDR3 contains 14 residues. Trimming removed 4 bases at V and 0 bases at J, with 9 bases between. CDR3 loop: CASSVRSPNYGYTF. CDR3 nucleotide sequence: TGCGCCAGCAGTGTCAGATCTCCTAACTATGGCTACACCTTC.

As DNA, the CDR3 is TGTGCCAGCAGCTGGGACAGGGATACCGAGCAGTACTTC. Translation gives CASSWDRDTEQYF. V gene TRBV7-2 combines with J gene TRBJ2-7, with 9 bases lining up with TRBD1. Germline V lookup: CDR1 SGHTA, CDR2 FQGNSA. The CDR3 is 13 residues long. J was trimmed by 6 bases and V by 4 bases; bases with no gene match: 4.

In its sample, this clone was seen a few times. The rearrangement joins TRBV5-8 to TRBJ2-3; D gene ambiguous. CDR3 length equals 15 residues. CDR1 and CDR2 from the germline V gene are SGHTS and YDEGEE. V was pared by 0 bases and J by 2 bases, with 10 bases between. CDR3 DNA sequence: TGTGCCAGCAGCTTGGCCCTAGTAATCACAGATACGCAGTATTTT. Protein sequence: CASSLALVITDTQYF. The entire variable domain, with the rest obtained from reference TRBV5-8 and TRBJ2-3, is as follows: EAGVTQSPTHLIKTRGQQATLRCSPISGHTSVYWYQQALGLGLQFLLWYDEGEERNRGNFPPRFSGRQFPNYSSELNVNALELEDSALYLCASSLALVITDTQYFGPGTRLTVL.

V usage is TRBV30 and J usage is TRBJ2-7; 7 bases line up with TRBD1. CDR3 size: 12 residues. Germline CDR1 reads GTSNPN; CDR2 reads SVGIG (reference sequence). Unmatched junction bases numbered 5, after V lost 3 bases and J lost 6 bases. The CDR3 region has the DNA TGTGCCTGGAGCCGACAGGGCCCCGAGCAGTACTTC. Its translation: CAWSRQGPEQYF.

This clone was observed a handful of times. The chain carries TRBV6-5 and TRBJ1-1; D is unresolved. Trimming cost V 3 bases and J 4 bases, with 12 bases left between them. CDR1 and CDR2 (germline): MNHEY, SVGAGI. The CDR3 length is 14 residues. The CDR3 protein is CASSYRVGSTEAFF. In DNA form, the CDR3 reads TGTGCCAGCAGTTATAGGGTTGGGAGCACTGAAGCTTTCTTT.

V gene TRBV25-1 combines with J gene TRBJ1-1; the D is unclear. V dropped 1 base and J dropped 2 bases, with 5 bases sitting between them. The germline V gene has CDR1 MGHDK and CDR2 SYGVNS. The CDR3 runs to 13 residues. For the CDR3, the DNA is TGTGCCAGCAGTGAATCTAGTAACACTGAAGCTTTCTTT. Encoded protein: CASSESSNTEAFF.

The gene calls are TRBV29-1 and TRBJ1-1, with 11 positions matching TRBD1. The CDR3 totals 14 residues. With V trimmed by 6 bases and J by 5 bases, 8 bases remained unmatched. Germline V lookup: CDR1 SQVTM, CDR2 ANQGSEA. The DNA of the CDR3 is TGCAGCGTCCTCCTCCGGGACAGGGGGACTGAAGCTTTCTTT. It yields the protein CSVLLRDRGTEAFF.

The V and J genes are TRBV5-1 and TRBJ2-7, with D perhaps TRBD1 (6 bases). Germline lookup yields CDR1 SGHRS and CDR2 YFSETQ. The length of the CDR3 is 13 residues. Trimming removed 5 bases at V and 5 bases at J, with 14 bases between. This chain's CDR3 is CASSGQGPNEQYF. CDR3 coding DNA: TGCGCCAGCAGTGGGCAGGGGCCCAACGAGCAGTACTTC. Complete variable domain (other parts from reference TRBV5-1 and TRBJ2-7): KAGVTQTPRYLIKTRGQQVTLSCSPISGHRSVSWYQQTPGQGLQFLFEYFSETQRNKGNFPGRFSGRQFSNSRSEMNVSTLELGDSALYLCASSGQGPNEQYFGPGTRLTVT.

The rearrangement links TRBV30 to TRBJ2-2, with 7 positions matching TRBD1. V dropped 2 bases and J dropped 4; count of bases not matched to a gene: 4. Germline V CDR1 and CDR2: GTSNPN, SVGIG (reference sequence). This CDR3 is built from 14 residues. CDR3 sequence: CAWSRGQITGELFF. The CDR3 DNA reads TGTGCCTGGAGTAGGGGGCAGATCACCGGGGAGCTGTTTTTT.

The CDR3 is CASSAQGNTEAFF. In DNA, the CDR3 is TGTGCCAGCAGCGCCCAGGGGAACACTGAAGCTTTCTTT. The V gene is TRBV7-2, the J gene TRBJ1-1; D is possibly TRBD1 (5 bases). This CDR3 is built from 13 residues. Germline assignment: CDR1 SGHTA and CDR2 FQGNSA. Trimming stripped 5 bases from V and 1 base from J, with 8 bases between.

This chain connects TRBV11-2 to TRBJ1-5; maybe TRBD1 (6 bases). V dropped 4 bases and J dropped 1 base, with 8 bases sitting between them. From germline, CDR1 is SGHAT and CDR2 FQNNGV. This CDR3 comprises 14 residues. In DNA, the CDR3 is TGTGCCAGCAGCTCTCAGGGGAGCAATCAGCCCCAGCATTTT. This translates into CASSSQGSNQPQHF.

The rearrangement joins TRBV5-1 to TRBJ1-2, with TRBD1 matching over 7 bases. With 4 bases clipped from V and 3 bases from J, the junction kept 3 bases outside the gene matches. The CDR3 spans 13 residues. CDR1 SGHRS and CDR2 YFSETQ come from the germline V gene. This CDR3 reads CASSEGADYGYTF. The CDR3 DNA sequence: TGCGCCAGCAGCGAGGGGGCGGACTATGGCTACACCTTC.